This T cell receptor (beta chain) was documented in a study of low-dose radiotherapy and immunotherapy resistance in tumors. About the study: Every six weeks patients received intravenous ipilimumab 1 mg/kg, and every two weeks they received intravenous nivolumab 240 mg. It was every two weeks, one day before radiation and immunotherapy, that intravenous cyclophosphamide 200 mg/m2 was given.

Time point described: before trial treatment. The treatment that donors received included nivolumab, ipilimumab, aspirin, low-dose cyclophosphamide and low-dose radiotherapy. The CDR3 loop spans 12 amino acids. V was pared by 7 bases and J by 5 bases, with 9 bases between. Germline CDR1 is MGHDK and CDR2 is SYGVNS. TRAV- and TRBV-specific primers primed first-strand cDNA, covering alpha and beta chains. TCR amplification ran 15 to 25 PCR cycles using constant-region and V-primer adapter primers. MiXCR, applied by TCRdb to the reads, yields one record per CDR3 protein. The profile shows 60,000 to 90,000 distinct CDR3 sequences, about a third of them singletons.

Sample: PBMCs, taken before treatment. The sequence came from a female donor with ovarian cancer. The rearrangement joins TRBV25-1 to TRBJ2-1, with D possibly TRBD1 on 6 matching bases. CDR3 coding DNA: TGTGCCAGCAATCAGGGGCACAATGAGCAGTTCTTC. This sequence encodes CASNQGHNEQFF.